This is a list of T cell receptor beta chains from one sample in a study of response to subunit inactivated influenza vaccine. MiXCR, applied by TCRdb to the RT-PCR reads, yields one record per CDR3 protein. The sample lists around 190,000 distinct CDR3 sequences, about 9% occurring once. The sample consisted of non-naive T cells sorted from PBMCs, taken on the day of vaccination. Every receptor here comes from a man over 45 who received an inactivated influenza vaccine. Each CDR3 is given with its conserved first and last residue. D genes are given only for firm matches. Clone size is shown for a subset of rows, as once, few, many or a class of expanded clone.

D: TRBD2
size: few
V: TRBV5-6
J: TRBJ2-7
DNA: TGTGCCAGCAGCTGGACTAGCGGGTACGAGCAGTACTTC
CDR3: CASSWTSGYEQYF

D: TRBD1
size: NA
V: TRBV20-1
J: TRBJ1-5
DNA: TGCAGTGCTAACAGGGGCGCTGGGGATCAGCCCCAGCATTTT
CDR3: CSANRGAGDQPQHF

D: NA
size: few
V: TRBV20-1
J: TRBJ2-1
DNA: TGCAGTGCTAGAAATTACAATGAGCAGTTCTTC
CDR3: CSARNYNEQFF

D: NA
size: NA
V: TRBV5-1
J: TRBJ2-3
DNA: TGCGCCAGCAGCTTGGCCCCACGTGATACGCAGTATTTT
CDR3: CASSLAPRDTQYF

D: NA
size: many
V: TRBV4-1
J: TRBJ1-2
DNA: TGCGCCAGCAGCCAGAGTACGGGGTATGACTACACCTTC
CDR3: CASSQSTGYDYTF

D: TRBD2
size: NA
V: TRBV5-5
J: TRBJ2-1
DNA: TGTGCCAGCAGCGGACTAGCGGGAGGTTTCCACAATGAGCAGTTCTTC
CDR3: CASSGLAGGFHNEQFF

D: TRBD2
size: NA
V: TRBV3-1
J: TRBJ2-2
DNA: TGTGCCAGCAGCCAAGTTAGCGGGAGGGGGTCCGGGGAGCTGTTTTTT
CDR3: CASSQVSGRGSGELFF

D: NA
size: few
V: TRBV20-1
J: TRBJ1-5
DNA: TGCAGTGCTGTGGACAGCAATCAGCCCCAGCATTTT
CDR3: CSAVDSNQPQHF

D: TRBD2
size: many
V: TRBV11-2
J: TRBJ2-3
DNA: TGTGCCAGCAGCTTATCACTAGCGGGGTTCACAGATACGCAGTATTTT
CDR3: CASSLSLAGFTDTQYF

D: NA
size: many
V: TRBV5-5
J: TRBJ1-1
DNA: TGTGCCAGCAGCTTGGGCGCACAGCGGAACACTGAAGCTTTCTTT
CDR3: CASSLGAQRNTEAFF

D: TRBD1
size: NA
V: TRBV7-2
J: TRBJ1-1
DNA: TGTGCCAGCAGCCGGGGGACAGGAACGGCCATTGAAGCTTTCTTT
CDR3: CASSRGTGTAIEAFF

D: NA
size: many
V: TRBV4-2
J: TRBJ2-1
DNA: TGTGCCAGCAGCCCTTCGGGACTTCTCGATGAGCAGTTCTTC
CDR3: CASSPSGLLDEQFF

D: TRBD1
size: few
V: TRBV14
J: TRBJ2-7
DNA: TGTGCCAGCAGCCAAGAAACAGGGGCCCCCTACGAGCAGTACTTC
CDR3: CASSQETGAPYEQYF

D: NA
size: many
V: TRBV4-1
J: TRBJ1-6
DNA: TGCGCCAGCAGCCAAGGGGGACTCCTAAGCTCCTATAATTCACCCCTCCACTTT
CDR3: CASSQGGLLSSYNSPLHF

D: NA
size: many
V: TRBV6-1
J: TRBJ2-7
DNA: TGTGCCAGCACAAAGGAGGCAGGTGTGTACTACGAGCAGTACTTC
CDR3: CASTKEAGVYYEQYF

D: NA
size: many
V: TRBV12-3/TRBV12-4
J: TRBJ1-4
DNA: TGTGCTACAGCGTTGGGGGCAAGAGAAAAACTGTTTTTT
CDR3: CATALGAREKLFF

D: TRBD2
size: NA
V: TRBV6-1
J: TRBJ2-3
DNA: TGTGCCAGCAGTGAACTGGGACTAGCGGGGGGGCGGAGCACAGATACGCAGTATTTT
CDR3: CASSELGLAGGRSTDTQYF

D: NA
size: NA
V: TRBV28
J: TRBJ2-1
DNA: TGTGCCAGCAGTCCAGCCTTAAGGATGGTCAACAATGAGCAGTTCTTC
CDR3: CASSPALRMVNNEQFF

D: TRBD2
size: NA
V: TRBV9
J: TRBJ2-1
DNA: TGTGCCAGCAGCGTAGGAGGGCGGGGGTCGAATGAGCAGTTCTTC
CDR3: CASSVGGRGSNEQFF

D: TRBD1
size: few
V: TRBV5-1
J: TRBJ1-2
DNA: TGCGCCAGCAGCTCCGGGACAGGGGTTGCTGGCTACACCTTC
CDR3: CASSSGTGVAGYTF

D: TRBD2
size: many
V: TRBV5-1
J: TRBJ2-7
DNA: TGCGCCAGCAGCTTGGCCCCTAGCGGGGGAGACGCATCCGAGCAGTACTTC
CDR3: CASSLAPSGGDASEQYF

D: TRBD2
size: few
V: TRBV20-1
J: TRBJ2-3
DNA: TGCAGTGCTCCGAAAAAAGCGGGAGGACGCACAGATACGCAGTATTTT
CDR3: CSAPKKAGGRTDTQYF

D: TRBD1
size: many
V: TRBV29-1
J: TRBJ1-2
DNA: TGCAGCGTTGAAGAAGGGACAGCCAACTATGGCTACACCTTC
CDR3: CSVEEGTANYGYTF

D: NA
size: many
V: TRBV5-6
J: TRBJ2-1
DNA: TGTGCCAGCAGCTTCTCCGTCTATGAGCAGTTCTTC
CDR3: CASSFSVYEQFF

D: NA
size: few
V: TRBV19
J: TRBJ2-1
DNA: TGTGCCAGTAGTTATGGCGGGGTCCATCGGAATGAGCAGTTCTTC
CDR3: CASSYGGVHRNEQFF

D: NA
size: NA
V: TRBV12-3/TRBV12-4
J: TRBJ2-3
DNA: TGTGCCAGCAGTTTCTCCCCTAACTACACAGATACGCAGTATTTT
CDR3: CASSFSPNYTDTQYF

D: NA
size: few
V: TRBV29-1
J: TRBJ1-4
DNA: TGCAGCGTAGACCGACAGGCTAAGCTGTTTTTT
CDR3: CSVDRQAKLFF

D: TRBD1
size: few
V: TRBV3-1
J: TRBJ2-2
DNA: TGTGCCAGCAGCCCGGCAGGGGGCGCCGGGGAGCTGTTTTTT
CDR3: CASSPAGGAGELFF

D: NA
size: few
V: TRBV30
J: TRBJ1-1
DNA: TGTGCCTGGATTCCAGGGAGTGAAGCTTTCTTT
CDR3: CAWIPGSEAFF

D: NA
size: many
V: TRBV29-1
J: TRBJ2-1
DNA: TGCAGCGTTGATTATGAGGGAGTTTTTTATAATGAGCAGTTCTTC
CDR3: CSVDYEGVFYNEQFF

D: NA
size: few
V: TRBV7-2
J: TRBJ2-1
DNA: TGTGCCAGCAGCCCAGGACCACGCGATGAGCAGTTCTTC
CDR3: CASSPGPRDEQFF

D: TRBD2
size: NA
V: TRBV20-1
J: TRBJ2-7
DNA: TGCAGTGCTAGAAGTCTAGCGGGAGTACTTTACGAGCAGTACTTC
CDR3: CSARSLAGVLYEQYF

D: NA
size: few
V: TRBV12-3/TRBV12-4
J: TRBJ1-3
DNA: TGTGCCAGCCGTGAGACGGGAGGGGGAAACACCATATATTTT
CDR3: CASRETGGGNTIYF

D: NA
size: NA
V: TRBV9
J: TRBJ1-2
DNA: TGTGCCAGCAGCGCTACACCTAACTATGGCTACACCTTC
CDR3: CASSATPNYGYTF

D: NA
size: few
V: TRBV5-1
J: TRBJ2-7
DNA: TGCGCCAGCAGCTTCCCTTCTCTCTCGTCAGACAACGAGCAGTACTTC
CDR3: CASSFPSLSSDNEQYF

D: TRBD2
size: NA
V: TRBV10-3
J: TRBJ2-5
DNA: TGTGCCATCAGTGTTAGCGGGAGTGAGGAGACCCAGTACTTC
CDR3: CAISVSGSEETQYF

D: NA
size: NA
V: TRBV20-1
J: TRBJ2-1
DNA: TGCAGTGGTCAAGGGGGAGGCTCCTACAATGAGCAGTTCTTC
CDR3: CSGQGGGSYNEQFF

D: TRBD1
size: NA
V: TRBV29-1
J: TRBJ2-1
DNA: TGCAGCTCCGAGGGACAGGGATCGAATGAGCAGTTCTTC
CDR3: CSSEGQGSNEQFF

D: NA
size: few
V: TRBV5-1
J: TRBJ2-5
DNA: TGCGCCAGCAGCCCGCAGGGTCAAGAGACCCAGTACTTC
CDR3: CASSPQGQETQYF

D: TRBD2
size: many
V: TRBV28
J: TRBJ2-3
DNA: TGTGCCAGCAGTTTATCGGGCGGCGGGAGGTTGCAGTATTTT
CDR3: CASSLSGGGRLQYF

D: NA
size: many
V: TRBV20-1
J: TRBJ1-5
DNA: TGCAGTGCTAGGACAGCGGGGAATCAGCCCCAGCATTTT
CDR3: CSARTAGNQPQHF

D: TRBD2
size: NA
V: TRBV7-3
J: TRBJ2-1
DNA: TGTGCCAGCAGCCGGGCCGGGACTAGTAATGAGCAGTTCTTC
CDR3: CASSRAGTSNEQFF

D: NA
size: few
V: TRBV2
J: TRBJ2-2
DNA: TGTGCCAGCAAAACAGGGTCTATTGACACCGGGGAGCTGTTTTTT
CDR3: CASKTGSIDTGELFF

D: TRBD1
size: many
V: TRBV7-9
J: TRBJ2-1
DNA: TGTGCCAGCAGCGTCCGGGACAGGGTGGATGAGCAGTTCTTC
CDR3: CASSVRDRVDEQFF

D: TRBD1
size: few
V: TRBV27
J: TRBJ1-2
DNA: TGTGCCAGCAGTTTGACGCCGGGACAGAGAATCTATGGCTACACCTTC
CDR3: CASSLTPGQRIYGYTF

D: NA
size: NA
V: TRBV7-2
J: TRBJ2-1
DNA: TGTGCCAGCAGCTTAGGATTCGGGGCCCACAATGAGCAGTTCTTC
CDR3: CASSLGFGAHNEQFF

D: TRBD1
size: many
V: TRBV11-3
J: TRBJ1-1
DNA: TGTGCCAGCAGCTTACAGGGGGAGAACACTGAAGCTTTCTTT
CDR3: CASSLQGENTEAFF

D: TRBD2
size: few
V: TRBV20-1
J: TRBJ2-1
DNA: TGCAGTGCTTGGACTAGCGGGAGTCTTCATGAGCAGTTCTTC
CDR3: CSAWTSGSLHEQFF